The 29 T cell receptor beta chains below were found in one sample sequenced in a study of T-cell reconstitution after alpha-beta-depleted transplantation in children. This sample's TCRbeta library carried unique molecular identifier barcodes. TCRdb independently ran MiXCR on the PCR reads; one entry per CDR3 protein. This table holds roughly 2,900 distinct CDR3 sequences, approximately 10% found once. The source was PBMCs, mostly from graft donor cells, collected 360 days after TCRalphabeta/CD19-depleted stem cell transplant. The source is a patient aged 2 to 10 who had a stem cell transplant for inherited bone marrow failure, so the T cells may come from the graft donor.

This clonotype was seen at least ten times. The rearrangement links TRBV20-1 to TRBJ2-7; perhaps TRBD2 as D (5 bases). The CDR3 has 14 amino acids. In germline, CDR1 is DFQATT, CDR2 SNEGSKA (reference sequence). Trimming took 3 bases from V and 6 from J, leaving 18 bases between them. CDR3 amino acids: CSARYGISGSEQYF. As DNA, the CDR3 is TGCAGTGCTAGGTACGGGATAAGTGGATCCGAGCAGTACTTC.

This clonotype was found many times. This chain links TRBV20-1 with TRBJ1-5; possible D gene TRBD1, 6 bases. CDR3 length equals 12 residues. Trimming removed 3 bases from V and 7 bases from J, with 10 bases in between. Germline V gene lookup returns CDR1 DFQATT and CDR2 SNEGSKA (reference sequence). This CDR3 is CSARGGGQPQHF. The CDR3 DNA sequence: TGCAGTGCTAGGGGCGGGGGCCAGCCCCAGCATTTT.

This clonotype was seen many times. The chain combines TRBV5-6 with TRBJ2-3; possibly TRBD2 for D (7 bases). Germline V gene sequence: CDR1 SGHDT, CDR2 YYEEEE. The CDR3 has 15 residues. V lost 0 bases to trimming and J lost 6 bases, with 14 bases between them. DNA for the CDR3: TGTGCCAGCAGCTTGGGGGGCGGGGGCGAGGATACGCAGTATTTT. Translating gives CASSLGGGGEDTQYF. Drawing the rest from reference TRBV5-6 and TRBJ2-3, the complete variable domain is DAGVTQSPTHLIKTRGQQVTLRCSPKSGHDTVSWYQQALGQGPQFIFQYYEEEERQRGNFPDRFSGHQFPNYSSELNVNALLLGDSALYLCASSLGGGGEDTQYFGPGTRLTVL.

This clonotype has just one count. The chain carries TRBV2 and TRBJ2-5; TRBD2 agrees at 9 bases. Germline CDR1 and CDR2: SNHLY and FYNNEI. CDR3 length: 19 amino acids. V shed 11 bases and J 2 bases; nucleotides not matched to a gene: 24. The chain's CDR3 is CAFSCRRLREGQRQETQYF. The CDR3 DNA sequence: TGTGCCTTCAGCTGTCGCAGGCTGCGGGAGGGCCAAAGGCAAGAGACCCAGTACTTC.

This clonotype appeared many times. The V gene is TRBV11-3, the J gene TRBJ1-3; D gene unclear. Deletions cut 1 base from V and 0 bases from J, with 16 bases between. The CDR3 sequence is 18 residues long. The germline CDR1 and CDR2 sequences are SGHNT and YENEEA. CDR3 loop: CASSLVLVAGRSGNTIYF. The CDR3, as DNA: TGTGCCAGCAGCTTAGTTTTGGTTGCAGGCCGCTCTGGAAACACCATATATTTT.

This clonotype came up many times. The chain couples TRBV5-1 to TRBJ2-1, with D perhaps TRBD1 (5 bases). Germline CDR1 is SGHRS and CDR2 is YFSETQ. This CDR3 is built from 15 residues. Trimming removed 0 bases from V and 2 bases from J, with 9 bases in between. The CDR3 nucleotides read TGCGCCAGCAGCTTGGAGGCAGGGACCTACAATGAGCAGTTCTTC. Its protein product is CASSLEAGTYNEQFF.

This clonotype has just a few counts. The rearrangement links TRBV12-3 or TRBV12-4 to TRBJ2-3; 14 bases are shared with TRBD2. V trimming: 11 bases; J trimming: 1 base; junction bases outside the gene matches: 17. CDR3 length equals 19 residues. The CDR3 here is CACCSGTSGSRPGTDTQYF. The CDR3, as DNA: TGTGCCTGCTGTTCGGGGACTAGCGGGAGTCGACCCGGCACAGATACGCAGTATTTT.

There are a few counts of this clonotype. The J gene is TRBJ1-5, the V gene TRBV24-1, with a possible D match to TRBD1 (5 bases). The CDR3 covers 14 residues. The germline V gene has CDR1 KGHDR and CDR2 SFDVKD. The CDR3: CGAFFGASNQPQHF. CDR3 nucleotides: TGTGGCGCCTTTTTCGGGGCCAGCAATCAGCCCCAGCATTTT.

This clonotype was seen at least ten times. The chain joins TRBV6-2 or TRBV6-3 to TRBJ2-4, with D possibly TRBD2 on 5 matching bases. Germline CDR1 is MNHEY and CDR2 is SVGEGT. Trimming took 0 bases from V and 5 from J, leaving 8 bases between them. The length of the CDR3 is 14 residues. CDR3 coding DNA: TGTGCCAGCAGTTACTCATTGGGAGAAAACATTCAGTACTTC. Translating gives CASSYSLGENIQYF.

Ten or more counts support this clonotype. V is TRBV15 and J is TRBJ2-5, with 9 bases lining up with TRBD1. Losses at the gene ends were 0 bases for V and 3 bases for J; bases not matched to a gene: 11. Germline V gene data show CDR1 as LNHNV and CDR2 as YYDKDF (reference sequence). This CDR3 contains 18 residues. The CDR3 reads CATSRDPRRQGVKETQYF. The CDR3 DNA reads TGTGCCACCAGCAGAGATCCTCGGAGACAGGGGGTGAAAGAGACCCAGTACTTC.

This clonotype was counted many times. The J gene is TRBJ2-5, the V gene TRBV10-3, with D unresolved. The V end lost 0 bases, the J end lost 8 bases, and 19 bases lay between the germline ends. CDR1 ENHRY and CDR2 SYGVKD come from the germline V gene. The CDR3 has 16 residues. The CDR3 DNA reads as TGTGCCATCAGTGAGTCCAGCGACCGCTCCAAGAAAACCCAGTACTTC. Its protein product is CAISESSDRSKKTQYF.

V gene TRBV10-2 combines with J gene TRBJ2-3, with TRBD1 as a possible D gene (6 bases). The CDR3 totals 15 residues. Germline V gene sequence: CDR1 WSHSY, CDR2 SAAADI. V was trimmed by 6 bases and J by 1 base, leaving 14 bases between them. CDR3 bases: TGCGCCAGCAGCGAAGACAGGTTTCGCACAGATACGCAGTATTTT. It encodes CASSEDRFRTDTQYF.

This clonotype is labeled medium-sized. This rearrangement joins TRBV7-9 to TRBJ2-1; the D gene is possibly TRBD1 (5 bases). With 11 bases removed from V and 7 bases from J, the gap between germline ends came to 9 bases. The CDR3 length is 10 residues. Germline loops: CDR1 SEHNR, CDR2 FQNEAQ (reference sequence). In nucleotides, the CDR3 is TGTGCCTGGGGCCGGAATGAGCAGTTCTTC. Its translation is CAWGRNEQFF.

This clonotype was counted many times. The chain joins TRBV6-2 or TRBV6-3 to TRBJ2-1, with TRBD2 identical over 10 bases. J lost 3 bases, V lost 4 bases, and 6 bases had no gene match. This CDR3 is 16 amino acids long. The V gene's germline CDR1 is MNHEY and CDR2 SVGEGT. The CDR3 coding sequence is TGTGCCAGCAGTTTGGCTTTAGCGGGAGGCTACAATGAGCAGTTCTTC. Its protein is CASSLALAGGYNEQFF.

This clonotype occurred many times. The rearrangement uses TRBV28 and TRBJ2-6; D might be TRBD1 or TRBD2, each matching 5 bases. The CDR3 contains 17 residues. Germline loops: CDR1 MDHEN, CDR2 SYDVKM. Deletions cut 10 bases from V and 0 bases from J, with 19 bases between. The CDR3 loop is CATSSGRGHSGANVLTF. The CDR3, as DNA: TGTGCCACCTCATCGGGACGCGGGCACTCTGGGGCCAACGTCCTGACTTTC.

To note about this clonotype: One junction end does not reproduce the germline sequence, and a read error may be involved. The rearrangement joins TRBV9 to TRBJ2-1; unclear D gene. Germline values: CDR1 SGDLS, CDR2 YYNGEE. The CDR3 runs 14 residues. The CDR3, as DNA: TGTGCCAGCAGAGTAGTGGATCATGGCGCTGAGCAGTTCTTC. Its protein product is CASRVVDHGAEQFF. The variable domain in full, with the rest retrieved from reference TRBV9 and TRBJ2-1, is DSGVTQTPKHLITATGQRVTLRCSPRSGDLSVYWYQQSLDQGLQFLIQYYNGEERAKGNILERFSAQQFPDLHSELNLSSLELGDSALYFCASRVVDHGAEQFFGPGTRLTVL.

Many counts were recorded for this clonotype. V usage is TRBV18 and J usage is TRBJ1-2; tentative D call: TRBD1 (5 bases). Trimming removed 4 bases from V and 6 bases from J, with 12 bases in between. The germline V gene has CDR1 KGHSH and CDR2 LQKENI. This CDR3 has 13 amino acids. DNA of the CDR3: TGTGCCAGCTCACTCCCAGGGTCTAATGGCTACACCTTC. Translating gives CASSLPGSNGYTF.

This clonotype was detected many times. This sequence joins TRBV6-5 and TRBJ2-7; the match to TRBD1 covers 7 bases. Germline V gene sequence: CDR1 MNHEY, CDR2 SVGAGI. The CDR3 spans 17 residues. Germline trimming cut 7 bases from V and 4 bases from J; bases unmatched to any gene: 19. This chain's CDR3 is CASIEGLEGAKKYEQYF. CDR3 bases: TGTGCCAGCATCGAGGGGCTTGAGGGGGCCAAAAAGTACGAGCAGTACTTC.

In its sample, this clonotype was seen many times. The V gene is TRBV5-1, the J gene TRBJ1-2; the D is unclear. V was shortened by 3 bases and J by 0 bases, with 9 bases between the two germline ends. The CDR3 runs 14 residues. Germline CDR1 is SGHRS and CDR2 is YFSETQ. CDR3 sequence (DNA): TGCGCCAGCAGCTCTGGACCGCCTAACTATGGCTACACCTTC. Translating it yields CASSSGPPNYGYTF.

This clonotype was recorded many times. The rearrangement uses TRBV28 and TRBJ2-5, with a weak D call TRBD2 (5 bases). The CDR3 extends over 15 amino acids. The germline gives CDR1 MDHEN, CDR2 SYDVKM. V was trimmed by 10 bases and J by 2 bases, leaving 20 bases between them. The chain's CDR3 is CATFRGRGKQETQYF. The CDR3 coding sequence is TGTGCCACCTTCCGCGGCCGAGGGAAGCAAGAGACCCAGTACTTC.

This clonotype is categorized as medium-sized. The chain recombines TRBV12-3 or TRBV12-4 with TRBJ1-5; D not certain. Trimming took 3 bases from V and 1 from J, leaving 4 bases between them. The CDR3 has 13 residues. Here the CDR3 DNA reads TGTGCCAGCAGTTTGAGGAGCAATCAGCCCCAGCATTTT. Protein sequence: CASSLRSNQPQHF.

This clonotype came up many times. The chain uses TRBV7-9 and TRBJ1-5; a possible D gene is TRBD1 (5 bases). CDR1 is SEHNR and CDR2 is FQNEAQ in the germline V gene (reference sequence). CDR3 length equals 15 residues. The V end was cut by 1 base, the J end by 1 base, with 8 bases between. The CDR3 reads CASSLGQLSNQPQHF. In DNA, the CDR3 is TGTGCCAGCAGCTTAGGACAGTTAAGCAATCAGCCCCAGCATTTT.

This rearrangement joins TRBV12-3 or TRBV12-4 to TRBJ2-5; D might be TRBD1 or TRBD2, each matching 5 bases. The J call could be wrong; TRBJ2-1 is a better fit for the DNA end. The CDR3 covers 14 residues. CDR3 nucleotide sequence: TGTGCCAGCAGCCCCCGGGACGGTTACAATGAGCAGTTCTTC. Translation: CASSPRDGYNEQFF.

This clonotype was counted many times. J is TRBJ2-1 and V is TRBV25-1; TRBD2 might be the D (5 bases). The germline gives CDR1 MGHDK, CDR2 SYGVNS. V was clipped by 5 bases and J by 10 bases, with 24 bases between them. This CDR3 contains 16 residues. In nucleotides, the CDR3 is TGTGCCAGCAGTTCGTGGGAACCTAGCACCTTAGGGGAGCAGTTCTTC. It specifies CASSSWEPSTLGEQFF.

This clonotype was picked up many times. The gene calls are TRBV3-1 and TRBJ2-3, with a possible D match to TRBD2 (5 bases). Trimming shortened V by 5 bases and J by 8 bases, and 14 bases separated the two germline ends. From germline, CDR1 is LGHDT and CDR2 YNNKEL (reference sequence). This CDR3 has 13 amino acids. CDR3 in amino acids: CASSFREGGTQYF. CDR3 DNA: TGTGCCAGCAGCTTCCGGGAAGGTGGTACGCAGTATTTT.

This clonotype was counted many times. The chain couples TRBV20-1 to TRBJ2-5; D ambiguous. This CDR3 spans 11 amino acids. Trimming took 6 bases from V and 5 from J, leaving 10 bases between them. Germline CDR1 and CDR2: DFQATT and SNEGSKA (reference sequence). The CDR3 protein is CSARRGETQYF. CDR3 nucleotide sequence: TGCAGTGCAAGACGTGGGGAGACCCAGTACTTC.

Within the sample, this clonotype is medium-sized. J is TRBJ1-5 and V is TRBV12-3 or TRBV12-4, with D perhaps TRBD1 (6 bases). The V gene lost 3 bases and the J gene lost 4 bases, with 13 bases spanning the gap. The CDR3 covers 15 residues. The CDR3 sequence is CASSFWGARNQPQHF. DNA for the CDR3: TGTGCCAGCAGTTTTTGGGGGGCCCGTAATCAGCCCCAGCATTTT.

This clonotype was counted ten times or more. CDR3 amino acids: CASGDGWGRGFNQPQHF. The CDR3 DNA sequence: TGTGCCAGCGGAGACGGCTGGGGCAGGGGGTTCAATCAGCCCCAGCATTTT. The chain combines TRBV6-1 with TRBJ1-5; TRBD1 matches 7 bases. CDR3 size: 17 residues. V was pared by 8 bases and J by 3 bases, with 16 bases of the junction left unmatched. Germline V gene data show CDR1 as MNHNS and CDR2 as SASEGT.

This clonotype appeared many times. This rearrangement joins TRBV7-9 to TRBJ1-2; no clear D. The length of the CDR3 is 14 residues. Germline lookup yields CDR1 SEHNR and CDR2 FQNEAQ (reference sequence). The V gene lost 5 bases and the J gene lost 3 bases, with 13 bases spanning the gap. CDR3 amino acids: CASSPGLSDYGYTF. The CDR3 DNA follows: TGTGCCAGCAGCCCGGGCCTCAGTGACTATGGCTACACCTTC.